One TCR beta chain is described in this entry. Its antigen is not identified. These data come from a study of Ad26.COV2.S vaccination and SARS-CoV-2 variants. General observations from the study: Relative to placebo recipients, vaccine recipients exhibited elevated spike-specific TCR breadth. The TCR breadth and depth analyses may have understated or missed part of the total T cell responses.

The method was immunoSEQ multiplex PCR; TCRdb's version includes in-frame clones alone and lacks a portion of them. The repertoire has about 350,000 clones, around nine tenths of them found once; the top ten carry around 11%. Sample treatment: about 20 received Ad26.COV2.S at low or high dose, single or two shots; five or six received placebo; per-sample allocation not given. Sampling was performed 63 days after the first vaccine or placebo injection. V lost 3 bases and J 3 bases, leaving 15 bases between the germline ends. Germline V lookup: CDR1 MNHEY, CDR2 SMNVEV (reference sequence). CDR3 length equals 15 residues.

This chain links TRBV27 with TRBJ2-7; tentative D call: TRBD2 (6 bases). This receptor was obtained from a person aged 18-65 years who received the Ad26.COV2.S COVID-19 vaccine or a placebo. The material sequenced was peripheral blood, taken in a trial of Ad26.COV2.S vaccine versus placebo. DNA of the CDR3: TGTGCCAGCAGTTTGGACGGAGGGTCTCTCTACGAGCAGTACTTC. It translates to CASSLDGGSLYEQYF.